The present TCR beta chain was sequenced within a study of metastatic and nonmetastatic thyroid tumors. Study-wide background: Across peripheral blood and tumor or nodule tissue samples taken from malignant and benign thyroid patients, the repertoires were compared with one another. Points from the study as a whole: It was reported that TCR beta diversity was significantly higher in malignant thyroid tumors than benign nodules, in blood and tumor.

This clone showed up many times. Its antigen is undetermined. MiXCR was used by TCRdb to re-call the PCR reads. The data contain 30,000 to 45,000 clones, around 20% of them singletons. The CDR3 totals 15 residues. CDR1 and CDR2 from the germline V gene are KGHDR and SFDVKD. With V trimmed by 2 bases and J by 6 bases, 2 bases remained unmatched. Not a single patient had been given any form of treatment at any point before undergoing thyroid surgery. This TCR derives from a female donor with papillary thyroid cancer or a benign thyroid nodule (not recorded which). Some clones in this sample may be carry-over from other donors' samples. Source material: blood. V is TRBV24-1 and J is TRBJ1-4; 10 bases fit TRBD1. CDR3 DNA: TGTGCCACCAGTGATTCCGGGACAGGGGATGAAAAACTGTTTTTT. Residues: CATSDSGTGDEKLFF.